The next 5 T cell receptor beta chains were all read from a single sample in a study of cytomegalovirus exposure and HLA in healthy donors. Primers for the PCR totalled 60 Vbeta and 13 Jbeta. Sequenced by immunoSEQ multiplex PCR; TCRdb stores in-frame clones only, minus some. The data show under 200,000 clones, more than 65% seen once. Sequenced: PBMCs. These receptors were collected from a man aged 50 or older in good health and CMV-seronegative.

The rearrangement uses TRBV5-1 and TRBJ2-5, with D tentatively TRBD1 (6 bases). The CDR3 runs to 14 residues. CDR1 and CDR2 from the germline V gene are SGHRS and YFSETQ. Trimming took off 6 bases at V and 5 bases at J, with 17 bases between the two ends. CDR3 sequence (DNA): TGCGCCAGCACCGGTGGGGGCGCAGGCGAGACCCAGTACTTC. Its protein is CASTGGGAGETQYF.

CDR3 DNA: TGTGCCAGCAGCTTTCGGGGAGGCGCAGATACGCAGTATTTT. As protein: CASSFRGGADTQYF. The V gene is TRBV5-5, the J gene TRBJ2-3; a weak D match, TRBD2 (6 bases). The CDR3 is 14 residues long. Per germline, CDR1 SGHKS and CDR2 YYEKEE (reference sequence). V was shortened by 2 bases and J by 4 bases, with 11 bases between the two germline ends.

The chain joins TRBV6-1 to TRBJ2-3, with TRBD1 matching over 10 bases. V was pared by 8 bases and J by 0 bases, with 5 bases of the junction left unmatched. Germline lookup yields CDR1 MNHNS and CDR2 SASEGT. This CDR3 is 15 amino acids long. CDR3: CASDRGLTSTDTQYF. CDR3 DNA sequence: TGTGCCAGCGACAGGGGGCTTACTAGCACAGATACGCAGTATTTT.

The gene calls are TRBV27 and TRBJ2-7; TRBD2 aligns across 12 bases. CDR1 and CDR2 (germline): MNHEY, SMNVEV (reference sequence). Trimming took 7 bases from V and 6 from J; bases not matched to a gene: 7. CDR3 size: 14 residues. The CDR3 protein is CASTLAGGPGEQYF. Written as DNA, the CDR3 is TGTGCCAGCACCCTAGCGGGGGGGCCTGGCGAGCAGTACTTC.

The count of this clone is one. The genes are TRBV7-2 and TRBJ1-6; 8 bases map to TRBD1. CDR1 is SGHTA and CDR2 is FQGNSA in the germline V gene. V dropped 1 base and J dropped 10; count of bases not matched to a gene: 6. This CDR3 region has 15 residues. CDR3 amino acids: CASSLGGQVRSPLHF. CDR3 sequence (DNA): TGTGCCAGCAGCTTAGGGGGACAGGTCCGATCACCCCTCCACTTT.